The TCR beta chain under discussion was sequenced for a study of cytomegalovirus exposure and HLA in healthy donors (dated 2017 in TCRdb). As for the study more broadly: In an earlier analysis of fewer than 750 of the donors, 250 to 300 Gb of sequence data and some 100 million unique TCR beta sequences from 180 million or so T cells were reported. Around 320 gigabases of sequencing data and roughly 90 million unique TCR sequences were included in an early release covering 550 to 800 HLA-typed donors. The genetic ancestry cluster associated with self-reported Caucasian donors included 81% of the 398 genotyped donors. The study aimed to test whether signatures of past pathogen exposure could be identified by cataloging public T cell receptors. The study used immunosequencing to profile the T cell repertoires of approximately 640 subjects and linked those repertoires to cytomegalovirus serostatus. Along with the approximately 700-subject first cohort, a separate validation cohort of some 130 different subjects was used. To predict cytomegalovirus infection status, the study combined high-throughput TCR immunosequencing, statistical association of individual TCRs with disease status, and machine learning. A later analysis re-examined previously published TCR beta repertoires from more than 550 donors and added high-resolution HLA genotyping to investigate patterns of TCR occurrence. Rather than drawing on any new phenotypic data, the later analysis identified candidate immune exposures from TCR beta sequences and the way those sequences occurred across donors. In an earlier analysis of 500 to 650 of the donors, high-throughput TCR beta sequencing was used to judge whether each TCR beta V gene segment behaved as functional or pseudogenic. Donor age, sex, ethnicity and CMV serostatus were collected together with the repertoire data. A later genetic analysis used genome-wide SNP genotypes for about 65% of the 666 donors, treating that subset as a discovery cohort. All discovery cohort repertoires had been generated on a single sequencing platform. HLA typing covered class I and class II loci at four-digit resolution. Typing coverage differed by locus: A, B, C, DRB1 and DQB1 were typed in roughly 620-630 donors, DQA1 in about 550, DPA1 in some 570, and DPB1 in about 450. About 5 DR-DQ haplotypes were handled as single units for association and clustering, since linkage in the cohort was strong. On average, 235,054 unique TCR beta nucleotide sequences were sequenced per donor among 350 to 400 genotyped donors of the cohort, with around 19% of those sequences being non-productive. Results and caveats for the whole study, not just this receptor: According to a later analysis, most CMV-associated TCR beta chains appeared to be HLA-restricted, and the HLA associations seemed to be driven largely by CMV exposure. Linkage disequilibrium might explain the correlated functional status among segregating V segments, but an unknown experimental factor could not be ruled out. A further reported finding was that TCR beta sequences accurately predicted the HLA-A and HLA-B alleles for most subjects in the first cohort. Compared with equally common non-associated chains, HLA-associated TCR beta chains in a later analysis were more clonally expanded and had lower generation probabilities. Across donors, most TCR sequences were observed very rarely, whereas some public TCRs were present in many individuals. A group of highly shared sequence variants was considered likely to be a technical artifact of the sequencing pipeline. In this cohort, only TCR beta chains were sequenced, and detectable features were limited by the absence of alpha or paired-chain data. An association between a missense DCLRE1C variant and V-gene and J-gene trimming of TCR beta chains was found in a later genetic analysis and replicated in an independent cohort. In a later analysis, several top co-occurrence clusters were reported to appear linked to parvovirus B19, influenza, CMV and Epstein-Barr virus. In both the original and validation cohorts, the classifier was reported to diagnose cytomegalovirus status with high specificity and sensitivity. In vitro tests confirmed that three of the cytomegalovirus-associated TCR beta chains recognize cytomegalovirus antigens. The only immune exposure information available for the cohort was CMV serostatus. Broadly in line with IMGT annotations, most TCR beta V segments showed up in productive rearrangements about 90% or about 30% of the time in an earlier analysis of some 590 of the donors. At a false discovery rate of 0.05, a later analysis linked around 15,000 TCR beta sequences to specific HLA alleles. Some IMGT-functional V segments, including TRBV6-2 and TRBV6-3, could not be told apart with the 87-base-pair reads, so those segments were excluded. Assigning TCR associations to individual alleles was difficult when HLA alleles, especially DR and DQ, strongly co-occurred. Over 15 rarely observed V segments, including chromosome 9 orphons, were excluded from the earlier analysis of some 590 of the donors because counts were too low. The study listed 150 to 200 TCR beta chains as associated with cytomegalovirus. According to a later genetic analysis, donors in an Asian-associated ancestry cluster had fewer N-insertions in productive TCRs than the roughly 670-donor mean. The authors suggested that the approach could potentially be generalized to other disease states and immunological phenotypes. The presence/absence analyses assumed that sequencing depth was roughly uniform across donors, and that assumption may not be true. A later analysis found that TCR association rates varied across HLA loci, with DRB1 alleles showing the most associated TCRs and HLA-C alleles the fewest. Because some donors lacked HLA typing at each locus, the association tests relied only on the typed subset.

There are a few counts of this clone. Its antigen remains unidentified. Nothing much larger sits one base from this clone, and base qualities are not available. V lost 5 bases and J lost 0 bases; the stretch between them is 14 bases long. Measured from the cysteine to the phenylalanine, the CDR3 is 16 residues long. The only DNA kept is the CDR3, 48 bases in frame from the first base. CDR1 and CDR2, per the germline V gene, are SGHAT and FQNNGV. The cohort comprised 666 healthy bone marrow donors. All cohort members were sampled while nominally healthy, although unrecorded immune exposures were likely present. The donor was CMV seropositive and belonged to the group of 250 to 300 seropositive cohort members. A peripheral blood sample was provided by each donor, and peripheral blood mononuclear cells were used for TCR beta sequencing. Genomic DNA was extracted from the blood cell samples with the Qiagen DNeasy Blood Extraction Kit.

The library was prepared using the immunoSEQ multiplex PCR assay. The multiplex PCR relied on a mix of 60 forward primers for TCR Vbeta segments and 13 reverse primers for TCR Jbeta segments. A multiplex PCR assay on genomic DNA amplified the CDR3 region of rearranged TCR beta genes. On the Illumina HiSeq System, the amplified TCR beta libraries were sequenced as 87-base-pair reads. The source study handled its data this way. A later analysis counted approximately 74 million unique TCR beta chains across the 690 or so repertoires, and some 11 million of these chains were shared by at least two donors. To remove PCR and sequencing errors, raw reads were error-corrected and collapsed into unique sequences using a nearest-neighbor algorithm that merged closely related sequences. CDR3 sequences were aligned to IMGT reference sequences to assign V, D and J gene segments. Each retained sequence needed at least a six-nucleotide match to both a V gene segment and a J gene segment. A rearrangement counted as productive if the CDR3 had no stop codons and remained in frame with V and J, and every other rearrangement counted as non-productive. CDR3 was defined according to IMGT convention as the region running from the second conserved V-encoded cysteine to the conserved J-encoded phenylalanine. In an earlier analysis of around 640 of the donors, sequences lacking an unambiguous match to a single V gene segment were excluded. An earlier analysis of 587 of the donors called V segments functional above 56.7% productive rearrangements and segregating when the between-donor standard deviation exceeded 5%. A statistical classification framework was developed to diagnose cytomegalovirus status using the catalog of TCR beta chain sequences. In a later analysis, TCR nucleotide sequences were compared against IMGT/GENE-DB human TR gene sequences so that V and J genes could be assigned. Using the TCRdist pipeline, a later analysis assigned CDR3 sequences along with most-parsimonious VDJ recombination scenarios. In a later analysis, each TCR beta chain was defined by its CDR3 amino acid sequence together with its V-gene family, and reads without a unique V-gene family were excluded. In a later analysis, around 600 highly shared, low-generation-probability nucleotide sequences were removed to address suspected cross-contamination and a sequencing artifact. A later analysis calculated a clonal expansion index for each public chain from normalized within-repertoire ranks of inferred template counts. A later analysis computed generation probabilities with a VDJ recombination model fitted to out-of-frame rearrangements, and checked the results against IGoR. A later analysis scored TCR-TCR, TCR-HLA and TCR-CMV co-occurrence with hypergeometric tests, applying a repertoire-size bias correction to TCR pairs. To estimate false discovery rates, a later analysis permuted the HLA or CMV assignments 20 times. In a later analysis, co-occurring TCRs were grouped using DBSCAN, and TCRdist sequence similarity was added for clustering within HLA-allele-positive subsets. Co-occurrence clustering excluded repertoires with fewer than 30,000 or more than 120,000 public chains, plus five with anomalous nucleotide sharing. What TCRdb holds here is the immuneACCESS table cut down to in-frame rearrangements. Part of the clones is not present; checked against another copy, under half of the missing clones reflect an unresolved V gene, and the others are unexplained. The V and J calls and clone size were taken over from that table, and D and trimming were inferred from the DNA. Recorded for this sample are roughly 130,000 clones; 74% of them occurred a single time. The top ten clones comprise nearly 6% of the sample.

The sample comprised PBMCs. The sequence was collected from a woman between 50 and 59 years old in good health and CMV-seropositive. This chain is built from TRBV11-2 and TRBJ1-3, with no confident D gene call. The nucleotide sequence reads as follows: TGTGCCAGCAGCCACCGTATTCGGGGCTCTGGAAACACCATATATTTT. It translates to CASSHRIRGSGNTIYF.